Below, 21 T cell receptor beta chains from the same sample are listed, as sequenced in a study of control samples from healthy donors and cancer patients. Sequencing was performed with immunoSEQ multiplex PCR; in TCRdb, only in-frame clones are kept and a portion is missing. The repertoire holds 100,000 to 150,000 clones, with 85% to 95% as singletons. The material sequenced was blood. These receptors all come from a man between 18 and 35 years old in good health.

The gene calls are TRBV7-3 and TRBJ1-1; D perhaps matches TRBD1 (5 bases). V was clipped by 0 bases and J by 0 bases, with 5 bases between them. This CDR3 contains 14 residues. Germline assignment: CDR1 SGHTA and CDR2 FQGTGA. In nucleotides, the CDR3 is TGTGCCAGCAGCTTAACAGGGGTGAACACTGAAGCTTTCTTT. Protein sequence: CASSLTGVNTEAFF.

The sample holds one count of this clone. The chain uses TRBV9 and TRBJ2-3; TRBD1 is a possible D gene (5 bases). Trimming pared 2 bases from V and 3 bases from J, leaving 13 bases between. Germline values: CDR1 SGDLS, CDR2 YYNGEE. This CDR3 contains 15 residues. Here the CDR3 reads CASSVAGSNTDTQYF. CDR3 nucleotides: TGTGCCAGCAGCGTTGCAGGGTCTAATACAGATACGCAGTATTTT.

As concerns this clone: Other DNA sequences in this sample translate to the same CDR3. The chain's CDR3 is CASSDRTGGNTEAFF. DNA for the CDR3: TGCGCCAGCAGTGACAGGACAGGGGGGAACACTGAAGCTTTCTTT. This chain joins TRBV10-2 and TRBJ1-1; 10 positions agree with TRBD1. The V segment lost 3 bases and the J segment 1 base; nucleotides outside the gene matches: 2. The V gene's germline CDR1 is WSHSY and CDR2 SAAADI. The CDR3 length is 15 residues.

J is TRBJ1-2 and V is TRBV27; a weak D match, TRBD1 (5 bases). Looked up from germline, CDR1 is MNHEY and CDR2 is SMNVEV (reference sequence). The CDR3 spans 14 residues. Trimming took 2 bases from V and 8 from J, leaving 15 bases between them. The CDR3 sequence is CASSLGSGSRGYTF. DNA for the CDR3: TGTGCCAGCAGTTTAGGGTCAGGGTCCCGAGGCTACACCTTC.

The chain carries TRBV4-1 and TRBJ2-7; 11 nucleotides agree with TRBD1. Germline V lookup: CDR1 MGHRA, CDR2 YSYEKL. This CDR3 has 15 amino acids. After removal of 1 base from V and 7 bases from J, the junction contained 6 bases not matched to a gene. CDR3 protein: CASSQVTGTGGEQYF. CDR3 DNA sequence: TGCGCCAGCAGCCAAGTAACCGGGACAGGGGGTGAGCAGTACTTC.

The J gene is TRBJ2-2, the V gene TRBV5-1; 8 bases map to TRBD2. The germline V gene encodes CDR1 SGHRS and CDR2 YFSETQ. This CDR3 comprises 15 residues. The J segment lost 7 bases and the V segment lost 1 base, leaving 6 bases of the junction unmatched. The CDR3 here is CASSLNGGASGELFF. The CDR3 DNA reads as TGCGCCAGCAGCTTGAACGGGGGGGCAAGCGGGGAGCTGTTTTTT.

This chain connects TRBV18 to TRBJ1-2, with D perhaps matching TRBD1 (5 bases). Germline CDR1 is KGHSH and CDR2 is LQKENI. V was clipped by 6 bases and J by 0 bases, with 8 bases between them. CDR3 length: 13 residues. The CDR3 spells CASSQQANYGYTF. The CDR3 DNA sequence: TGTGCCAGCTCCCAACAGGCTAACTATGGCTACACCTTC.

V usage is TRBV19 and J usage is TRBJ1-2, with D possibly matching TRBD1 (5 bases). V was clipped by 5 bases and J by 8 bases, with 21 bases between them. The length of the CDR3 is 15 residues. CDR1 and CDR2 from the germline V gene are LNHDA and SQIVND (reference sequence). The CDR3 loop is CASSFVRDGPQGYTF. CDR3 in DNA: TGTGCCAGTAGTTTCGTACGGGACGGCCCCCAAGGCTACACCTTC.

Turning to this clone: The CDR3 does not close with the conserved phenylalanine or tryptophan, likely indicating a read error. V usage is TRBV7-9 and J usage is TRBJ1-1; unclear D gene. The CDR3 covers 13 residues. The V gene lost 2 bases and the J gene lost 0 bases, with 4 bases spanning the gap. Germline V gene data show CDR1 as SEHNR and CDR2 as FQNEAQ (reference sequence). This CDR3 reads CASSLLVNTEAFL. CDR3 DNA sequence: TGTGCCAGCAGCTTATTGGTGAACACTGAAGCTTTCCTT.

The chain employs TRBV19 and TRBJ1-4; the D is unclear. V was shortened by 2 bases and J by 8 bases, with 6 bases between the two germline ends. Germline CDR1 LNHDA, CDR2 SQIVND (reference sequence). The CDR3 runs to 12 residues. The CDR3, as DNA: TGTGCCAGTAGTATACTAGGCGAAAAACTGTTTTTT. Its protein is CASSILGEKLFF.

The chain couples TRBV15 to TRBJ1-4; 8 nucleotides agree with TRBD1. V was clipped by 2 bases and J by 7 bases; unmatched bases: 12. The CDR3 runs to 17 residues. Germline CDR1 is LNHNV and CDR2 is YYDKDF (reference sequence). CDR3 sequence: CATSRSVGQGIGEKLFF. The CDR3 DNA reads as TGTGCCACCAGCAGATCCGTAGGACAGGGCATCGGTGAAAAACTGTTTTTT. The entire variable domain, with the rest obtained from reference TRBV15 and TRBJ1-4, is as follows: DAMVIQNPRYQVTQFGKPVTLSCSQTLNHNVMYWYQQKSSQAPKLLFHYYDKDFNNEADTPDNFQSRRPNTSFCFLDIRSPGLGDTAMYLCATSRSVGQGIGEKLFFGSGTQLSVL.

Points on this clone: The junction differs from germline at one of its ends, possibly a read error. The chain recombines TRBV30 with TRBJ1-6, with a weak D call TRBD1 (6 bases). Per germline, CDR1 GTSNPN and CDR2 SVGIG (reference sequence). The CDR3 is made up of 10 amino acids. CDR3 in DNA: TGTGCCTGGAGTGGAGGGGGATTCGGGTTT. Amino acids: CAWSGGGFGF. Filled out from reference TRBV30 and TRBJ1-6, the complete variable domain reads SQTIHQWPATLVQPVGSPLSLECTVEGTSNPNLYWYRQAAGRGLQLLFYSVGIGQISSEVPQNLSASRPQDRQFILSSKKLLLSDSGFYLCAWSGGGFGFGNGTRLTVT.

The table lists this clone with a count of one. The chain carries TRBV3-1 (or the pseudogene TRBV3-2) and TRBJ2-2; 8 bases align to TRBD1. J was trimmed by 7 bases and V by 4 bases; bases with no gene match: 8. The CDR3 has 15 amino acids. CDR1 and CDR2 (germline): LGHDT, YNNKEL (reference sequence). The CDR3 region is CASSPDRVSNGELFF. Written as DNA, the CDR3 is TGTGCCAGCAGCCCGGACAGGGTGTCGAACGGGGAGCTGTTTTTT.

The CDR3 DNA reads as TGTGCCAGCAGTGAAGAGAGGGGAACTGAAGCTTTCTTT. Its translation: CASSEERGTEAFF. The chain couples TRBV6-4 to TRBJ1-1; perhaps TRBD1 as D (5 bases). Germline V CDR1 and CDR2: MRHNA, SNTAGT. V shed 3 bases and J shed 5 bases, with 10 bases lying between them. CDR3 size: 13 residues.

This chain joins TRBV30 and TRBJ1-1; D is perhaps TRBD1 (6 bases). With 7 bases removed from V and 0 bases from J, the gap between germline ends came to 18 bases. CDR1 is GTSNPN and CDR2 is SVGIG in the germline V gene (reference sequence). The CDR3 runs to 15 residues. The CDR3 loop reads CASIPWGGMNTEAFF. As DNA, the CDR3 is TGTGCCTCTATCCCTTGGGGGGGCATGAACACTGAAGCTTTCTTT.

The chain carries TRBV6-5 and TRBJ1-1, with D perhaps TRBD1 (6 bases). Per the germline V gene, CDR1 is MNHEY and CDR2 is SVGAGI. Trimming shortened V by 8 bases and J by 1 base, and 14 bases separated the two germline ends. This CDR3 contains 14 residues. CDR3 in DNA: TGTGCCAGCCACGAGGGGGTGGGGAACACTGAAGCTTTCTTT. Its translation: CASHEGVGNTEAFF.

V usage is TRBV5-1 and J usage is TRBJ2-7, with D possibly being TRBD1 (5 bases). Deletions cut 0 bases from V and 3 bases from J, with 10 bases between. Germline-derived CDR1 and CDR2 are SGHRS and YFSETQ. The CDR3 runs 14 residues. The DNA of the CDR3 is TGCGCCAGCAGCTTGGAACAGGTGAACTACGAGCAGTACTTC. Protein sequence: CASSLEQVNYEQYF.

V gene TRBV27 combines with J gene TRBJ2-7, with 9 bases fitting TRBD2. V shed 1 base, J shed 7 bases, and the junction held 8 bases outside the gene matches. This CDR3 is built from 15 residues. Germline CDR1 and CDR2: MNHEY and SMNVEV (reference sequence). The CDR3 spells CASSLLGGGADEQYF. As DNA, the CDR3 is TGTGCCAGCAGTTTATTGGGCGGGGGGGCCGATGAGCAGTACTTC.

The V call is TRBV7-9, the J call TRBJ1-1; TRBD1 matches at 7 bases. V dropped 2 bases and J dropped 4; count of bases not matched to a gene: 7. The length of the CDR3 is 15 residues. The V gene's germline CDR1 is SEHNR and CDR2 FQNEAQ (reference sequence). The DNA of the CDR3 is TGTGCCAGCAGCTTACGACAGGGTAGGGGCACTGAAGCTTTCTTT. Protein sequence: CASSLRQGRGTEAFF.

The chain carries TRBV19 and TRBJ2-3, with D unresolved. The CDR3 extends over 14 amino acids. Trimming cost V 3 bases and J 2 bases, with 9 bases left between them. In germline, CDR1 is LNHDA, CDR2 SQIVND (reference sequence). CDR3 sequence reads: CASSMLGFTDTQYF. The CDR3 region has the DNA TGTGCCAGTAGTATGTTGGGATTCACAGATACGCAGTATTTT.

V usage is TRBV4-1 and J usage is TRBJ1-5; TRBD1 agrees at 8 bases. The junction had 2 bases not matched to a gene; V was cut back by 3 bases and J by 4 bases. Germline loops: CDR1 MGHRA, CDR2 YSYEKL. There are 14 residues in the CDR3. This CDR3 is CASSQRQGNQPQHF. CDR3 DNA sequence: TGCGCCAGCAGCCAGCGACAGGGGAATCAGCCCCAGCATTTT.